Detailed here is one T cell receptor beta chain. The data derive from a study of control samples from healthy donors and cancer patients. TCRdb's copy holds only in-frame clones and misses some; the assay was immunoSEQ multiplex PCR. The profile shows roughly 120,000 clones, approximately 90% of them singletons. CDR1 is SGHNT, CDR2 YYREEE, per germline (reference sequence). This CDR3 comprises 15 residues. Trimming took 2 bases from V and 0 from J, leaving 9 bases between them. Sequenced material: blood. The V call is TRBV5-4, the J call TRBJ2-1; D gene ambiguous. The source is a man aged 35 to 55 in good health. The CDR3 DNA reads as TGTGCCAGCAGCTTTGGCCTGAGCTCCTACAATGAGCAGTTCTTC. It is translated as CASSFGLSSYNEQFF.